This T cell receptor beta chain was sequenced in a study of cytomegalovirus exposure and HLA in healthy donors. Study-level findings and limits: There was a cluster of highly shared sequence variants that was likely a sequencing artifact. Testing in vitro showed a few CMV-associated chains specific for CMV antigens. Reportedly, HLA-A and HLA-B alleles of most subjects were accurately predicted from TCR beta. Later analysis suggested most CMV-associated TCR beta chains were HLA-restricted.

This clone was detected only a few times. Its antigen is as yet unknown. The PCR contained 60 Vbeta and 13 Jbeta primers. This table comes from immunoSEQ multiplex PCR, and its TCRdb copy is limited to in-frame clones, with some not included. In the table there are approximately 110,000 clones, about three quarters of which are singletons. This CDR3 has 16 residues. The V gene lost 4 bases and the J gene lost 5 bases, with 20 bases spanning the gap. Per the germline V gene, CDR1 is MNHNS and CDR2 is SASEGT. The sample taken for sequencing was PBMCs. The chain recombines TRBV6-1 with TRBJ2-5, with D maybe TRBD2 (5 bases). The sequence was obtained from a man in his forties or fifties in good health and CMV-seronegative. CDR3 in amino acids: CASSVSLGSTGETQYF. The DNA for the CDR3 is TGTGCCAGCAGTGTTTCCCTGGGGAGCACGGGGGAGACCCAGTACTTC.